This T cell receptor beta chain was found in a study of response to subunit inactivated influenza vaccine. TCRdb independently ran MiXCR on the RT-PCR reads; one entry per CDR3 protein. The sample lists about 800,000 distinct CDR3 sequences; about 20% were seen once. There are 14 residues in the CDR3. Germline CDR1 and CDR2: SNHLY and FYNNEI. V dropped 7 bases and J dropped 6; count of bases not matched to a gene: 8. As regards this clonotype: No antigen is known for it.

Study outcomes and limitations: A suggestion made by the authors is that each seasonal influenza vaccination recruits few new T cells.

The genes are TRBV2 and TRBJ1-4, with 7 nucleotides matching TRBD1. The source is a man in his forties or fifties who received an inactivated influenza vaccine. The specimen was PBMCs from blood, collected about 5 days after vaccination. CDR3 in DNA: TGTGCCAGCAAGGTTAGGGGGCGCGATGAAAAACTGTTTTTT. It specifies CASKVRGRDEKLFF.